This TCR beta chain was recovered during a study of T cell responses to AZD1222 COVID-19 vaccine. At the level of the study: Investigators merged groups given second doses at roughly 4 or roughly 12 weeks. Points from the study as a whole: Repertoires were obtained only post-peak T cell response. Nearly half of the spike-specific TCRs reportedly recognize variant regions that carry no mutations. Females outnumbered males among donors, who were mostly white British; clonal diversity was possibly underestimated.

CDR1 LNHDA and CDR2 SQIVND come from the germline V gene (reference sequence). This CDR3 is built from 17 residues. V dropped 6 bases and J dropped 1; count of bases not matched to a gene: 14. Measured with immunoSEQ multiplex PCR; TCRdb has only the in-frame clones, and not every one. The sample contains approximately 160,000 clones, approximately 89% of which appear only once. On this clone itself: Its antigen is unknown.

The material was peripheral blood, obtained on day 0 of AZD1222 vaccination. The TCR sequence derives from an adult in good health. V and J are TRBV19 and TRBJ1-2; 7 nucleotides line up with TRBD1. As DNA, the CDR3 is TGTGCCAGTAGCCCAACCGCTCAGACAGGGCATAACTATGGCTACACCTTC. Translation: CASSPTAQTGHNYGYTF.